In its sample, the clone carrying this T cell receptor beta chain was seen once. These data are taken from a study of blood T cell repertoires in COVID-19. Whole-study context: Samples of COVID-19 (acute and convalescent) were obtained from the United States, Italy and Spain. T cells, B-cell-depleted T cells, or PBMCs supplied cDNA or gDNA.

Original processing methods: Amplification of reference gene primers was used by the study to estimate nucleated cell counts. The repertoire was sequenced with immunoSEQ multiplex PCR; TCRdb's copy has only in-frame clones and lacks some. V and J calls and clone size come straight from that table; D and trimming were deduced from the DNA. This table holds about 310,000 clones, about 87% found once. The CDR3 extends over 14 amino acids. CDR1 is MNHEY and CDR2 is SVGAGI in the germline V gene. V was cut by 7 bases and J by 8 bases, with 19 bases left in between. The sequenced sample consisted of peripheral blood. V is TRBV6-5 and J is TRBJ2-3; tentative D call: TRBD2 (6 bases). This TCR derives from a woman between 45 and 65 years old who had recovered from COVID-19. CDR3 protein: CASKTGRERGTQYF. CDR3 nucleotide sequence: TGTGCCAGCAAAACCGGGCGGGAAAGGGGTACGCAGTATTTT.